Listed below are T cell receptor beta chains from one sample, sequenced in a study of shared clonotypes between healthy human individuals. Clones were read by immunoSEQ multiplex PCR, and TCRdb kept only the in-frame ones, dropping some. Here the sample spans approximately 2.5 million clones, more than 80% being singletons. Sequences were obtained from naive CD4+ T cells sorted from blood. The receptors originated from a man aged 18 to 30 in good health. Each CDR3 is given with its conserved first and last residue. Fields, in order: clone size, V gene, J gene, CDR3 protein. Size values are once, few and many counts, or a class for expanded clones, and some rows have none.

abundance: -; v_gene: TRBV4-2; j_gene: TRBJ2-5; CDR3aa: CASSQGTSGEQETQYF
abundance: -; v_gene: TRBV6-5; j_gene: TRBJ1-4; CDR3aa: CASRQTVTSLEKLFF
abundance: -; v_gene: TRBV7-9; j_gene: TRBJ1-1; CDR3aa: CASSSQSTNTEAFF
abundance: -; v_gene: TRBV30; j_gene: TRBJ1-3; CDR3aa: CAWSSRGSPGNTIYF
abundance: few; v_gene: TRBV30; j_gene: TRBJ1-6; CDR3aa: CAWRLSLYNSPLHF
abundance: -; v_gene: TRBV19; j_gene: TRBJ1-1; CDR3aa: CASEPGRSSTEAFF
abundance: -; v_gene: TRBV7-9; j_gene: TRBJ1-2; CDR3aa: CASSLGAEKTYGYTF
abundance: -; v_gene: TRBV9; j_gene: TRBJ2-7; CDR3aa: CASTRNIGPSYEQYF
abundance: -; v_gene: TRBV27; j_gene: TRBJ2-5; CDR3aa: CASSLGPGSGETQYF
abundance: -; v_gene: TRBV6-1; j_gene: TRBJ1-1; CDR3aa: CASSEERGTEAFF
abundance: -; v_gene: TRBV20-1; j_gene: TRBJ1-5; CDR3aa: CSAGPGAQHF
abundance: -; v_gene: TRBV5-4; j_gene: TRBJ2-1; CDR3aa: CATSEPGTSGYNEQFF
abundance: -; v_gene: TRBV12-5; j_gene: TRBJ2-5; CDR3aa: CASGLARRETQYF
abundance: -; v_gene: TRBV2; j_gene: TRBJ2-1; CDR3aa: CASSISRSYNEQFF
abundance: -; v_gene: TRBV30; j_gene: TRBJ2-2; CDR3aa: CAWSMDRATGELFF
abundance: -; v_gene: TRBV5-1; j_gene: TRBJ2-7; CDR3aa: CASSLYGQAPYEQYF